The next 32 T cell receptor beta chains were all read from a single sample in a study of early T cells in non-severe SARS-CoV-2 infection. TCRdb re-called the 5' RACE reads with MiXCR, one entry per CDR3 protein. The profile shows 75,000 to 90,000 distinct CDR3 sequences, 14% to 15% of them singletons. The sample consisted of whole blood. These receptors all come from an adult who was a healthcare worker with PCR-confirmed SARS-CoV-2 infection or an uninfected control (not recorded which).

There are a few counts of this clonotype. This chain uses TRBV4-3 with TRBJ2-3; D is undetermined. V lost 1 base to trimming and J lost 1 base, with 9 bases between them. Per the germline V gene, CDR1 is LGHNA and CDR2 is YSLEER. The length of the CDR3 is 15 residues. In DNA, the CDR3 is TGCGCCAGCAGCCAAGGGGGTCGACGCACAGATACGCAGTATTTT. Translating it yields CASSQGGRRTDTQYF.

This clonotype was found a few times. This chain joins TRBV4-1 and TRBJ2-7; 11 nucleotides agree with TRBD2. The V gene's germline CDR1 is MGHRA and CDR2 YSYEKL. The CDR3 contains 17 residues. V shed 3 bases, J shed 3 bases, and the junction held 10 bases outside the gene matches. The CDR3 loop reads CASSHLAGGSGSYEQYF. The CDR3 DNA follows: TGCGCCAGCAGCCACCTAGCGGGAGGATCTGGGAGCTACGAGCAGTACTTC.

V is TRBV7-9 and J is TRBJ2-1, with 8 bases fitting TRBD2. After removal of 4 bases from V and 6 bases from J, the junction contained 8 bases not matched to a gene. The CDR3 spans 15 residues. CDR1 is SEHNR and CDR2 is FQNEAQ in the germline V gene (reference sequence). The CDR3, as DNA: TGTGCCAGCAGCTCGGGACTAGGTCTTTCCAATGAGCAGTTCTTC. Its protein is CASSSGLGLSNEQFF.

Points on this clonotype: Mismatch with germline at one junction end may stem from a read error. The J gene is TRBJ1-2, the V gene TRBV29-1; D is unclear. Germline V lookup: CDR1 SQVTM, CDR2 ANQGSEA. This CDR3 has 15 amino acids. CDR3 DNA: TGCAGCGCTGAAGATGGTACGGGCCGGATCTATGGCTACACCTTC. Its translation: CSAEDGTGRIYGYTF.

The chain has TRBV5-1 and TRBJ1-6; D is unclear. Trimming removed 1 base from V and 6 bases from J, with 8 bases in between. The CDR3 sequence is 14 residues long. Germline V lookup: CDR1 SGHRS, CDR2 YFSETQ. Written as DNA, the CDR3 is TGCGCCAGCAGCTTGACAGCCTCTAATTCACCCCTCCACTTT. This gives the protein CASSLTASNSPLHF. Based on the CDR3 plus reference TRBV5-1 and TRBJ1-6, the full variable domain is KAGVTQTPRYLIKTRGQQVTLSCSPISGHRSVSWYQQTPGQGLQFLFEYFSETQRNKGNFPGRFSGRQFSNSRSEMNVSTLELGDSALYLCASSLTASNSPLHFGNGTRLTVT.

The V gene is TRBV28, the J gene TRBJ1-6; D unclear. V was clipped by 4 bases and J by 8 bases, with 12 bases between them. Germline V lookup: CDR1 MDHEN, CDR2 SYDVKM. The CDR3 loop spans 14 amino acids. In DNA form, the CDR3 reads TGTGCCAGCAGTTGGTCCGGGGAATATTCACCCCTCCACTTT. Translated, it gives CASSWSGEYSPLHF.

This clonotype was recorded a few times. The chain links TRBV7-8 to TRBJ2-7; TRBD2 aligns across 8 bases. This CDR3 region has 16 residues. V lost 2 bases and J lost 2; bases outside the gene matches: 8. Germline V gene data show CDR1 as SGHVS and CDR2 as FQNEAQ. DNA for the CDR3: TGTGCCAGCAGCTTATCCGCCACTAGCGGAGCCTACGAGCAGTACTTC. Its protein is CASSLSATSGAYEQYF.

Only a few counts were recorded for this clonotype. The J gene is TRBJ2-2, the V gene TRBV6-1; TRBD1 matches 8 bases. Germline loops: CDR1 MNHNS, CDR2 SASEGT. The CDR3 loop spans 13 amino acids. Germline trimming cut 8 bases from V and 1 base from J; bases unmatched to any gene: 0. Here the CDR3 DNA reads TGTGCCAGCGACAGGGGGAACACCGGGGAGCTGTTTTTT. Amino acid sequence: CASDRGNTGELFF.

This clonotype was observed at least ten times. The rearrangement links TRBV12-3 or TRBV12-4 to TRBJ2-1; 9 bases match TRBD2. The CDR3 is 15 amino acids. V was clipped by 2 bases and J by 10 bases; unmatched bases: 9. For the CDR3, the DNA is TGTGCCAGCAGTTTAATCCCTAGCGGGAAGGGGGAGCAGTTCTTC. Its protein product is CASSLIPSGKGEQFF.

Many counts were recorded for this clonotype. V is TRBV6-2 or TRBV6-3 and J is TRBJ1-4; D ambiguous. Germline values: CDR1 MNHEY, CDR2 SVGEGT. The V and J ends lost 1 base and 7 bases respectively, with 10 bases between them. This CDR3 has 14 residues. The CDR3 sequence is CASSYWAYSEKLFF. The DNA for the CDR3 is TGTGCCAGCAGTTACTGGGCTTACTCTGAAAAACTGTTTTTT.

The table lists this clonotype with a few counts. CDR3 residues: CASIPPGLERSDTQYF. DNA for the CDR3: TGTGCCAGCATTCCACCGGGACTAGAGAGGTCAGATACGCAGTATTTT. The rearrangement uses TRBV28 and TRBJ2-3, with 8 positions matching TRBD2. This CDR3 has 16 amino acids. With 7 bases clipped from V and 4 bases from J, the junction kept 13 bases outside the gene matches. Germline-derived CDR1 and CDR2 are MDHEN and SYDVKM.

The V gene is TRBV6-5, the J gene TRBJ1-2; a weak D match, TRBD1 (6 bases). CDR1 is MNHEY and CDR2 is SVGAGI in the germline V gene. The CDR3 covers 14 residues. V dropped 4 bases and J dropped 8 bases, with 17 bases sitting between them. Here the CDR3 DNA reads TGTGCCAGCAGTTTTGGAACAGGGAGGAGAGGCTACACCTTC. Its translation is CASSFGTGRRGYTF.

V is TRBV4-1 and J is TRBJ2-7; a possible D gene is TRBD2 (6 bases). Germline V gives CDR1 MGHRA, CDR2 YSYEKL. V was shortened by 0 bases and J by 7 bases, with 19 bases between the two germline ends. The CDR3 covers 16 residues. The CDR3: CASSQESGERYGEQYF. CDR3 DNA sequence: TGCGCCAGCAGCCAAGAATCGGGAGAACGTTACGGGGAGCAGTACTTC.

This clonotype was seen many times. V and J are TRBV5-1 and TRBJ2-2, with TRBD1 as a possible D gene (5 bases). Germline V lookup: CDR1 SGHRS, CDR2 YFSETQ. The CDR3 consists of 14 residues. Trimming stripped 1 base from V and 6 bases from J, with 10 bases between. CDR3: CASSLPGSAGELFF. The CDR3, as DNA: TGCGCCAGCAGCTTGCCAGGGTCGGCCGGGGAGCTGTTTTTT.

This clonotype came up a few times. This sequence joins TRBV7-9 and TRBJ1-1; 8 bases agree with TRBD1. Germline values: CDR1 SEHNR, CDR2 FQNEAQ (reference sequence). There are 13 residues in the CDR3. Trimming cost V 4 bases and J 4 bases; bases outside gene matches: 2. The CDR3 DNA is TGTGCCAGCAGCTCGGACAGGGCCACTGAAGCTTTCTTT. It specifies CASSSDRATEAFF.

There are many counts of this clonotype. This chain uses TRBV30 with TRBJ2-3; TRBD2 matches at 9 bases. With 2 bases clipped from V and 3 bases from J, the junction kept 9 bases outside the gene matches. Germline V gene lookup returns CDR1 GTSNPN and CDR2 SVGIG (reference sequence). The CDR3 extends over 16 amino acids. The CDR3 reads CAWSLWAGGVTDTQYF. The CDR3 coding sequence is TGTGCCTGGAGTTTATGGGCGGGAGGGGTGACAGATACGCAGTATTTT.

This clonotype appeared many times. The chain couples TRBV28 to TRBJ1-2, with 7 bases matching TRBD1. CDR1 is MDHEN, CDR2 SYDVKM, per germline. The ends lost 3 bases at V and 2 bases at J; junction bases unmatched: 3. The CDR3 is made up of 14 amino acids. CDR3 DNA: TGTGCCAGCAGTTTCCAGGGGGGGAACTATGGCTACACCTTC. This translates into CASSFQGGNYGYTF.

J is TRBJ2-3 and V is TRBV10-3; D gene uncertain. Germline CDR1 reads ENHRY; CDR2 reads SYGVKD. This CDR3 has 13 residues. V was pared by 7 bases and J by 2 bases, with 10 bases between. The CDR3 DNA sequence: TGTGCCATCATGGACGGCAACACAGATACGCAGTATTTT. This codes for CAIMDGNTDTQYF.

The rearrangement joins TRBV6-1 to TRBJ1-3; D ambiguous. Trimming pared 6 bases from V and 0 bases from J, leaving 9 bases between. Germline V gene data show CDR1 as MNHNS and CDR2 as SASEGT. The CDR3 totals 14 residues. The chain's CDR3 is CASRYSPSGNTIYF. DNA for the CDR3: TGTGCCAGCAGATACAGTCCCTCTGGAAACACCATATATTTT.

This clonotype was seen a few times. For the CDR3, the DNA is TGTGCCAGCAGTTTCAATAACGAGCAGTACTTC. Protein sequence: CASSFNNEQYF. V gene TRBV12-3 or TRBV12-4 combines with J gene TRBJ2-7, with D unclear. V lost 3 bases, J lost 5 bases, and 5 bases lay in between. There are 11 residues in the CDR3.

This clonotype appeared many times. The V and J genes are TRBV28 and TRBJ1-4, with TRBD1 matching 8 bases. Germline CDR1 reads MDHEN; CDR2 reads SYDVKM. This CDR3 region has 12 residues. CDR3 protein: CGTGTQGEKLFF. DNA of the CDR3: TGTGGGACAGGGACGCAGGGTGAAAAACTGTTTTTT.

The chain has TRBV7-9 and TRBJ2-1; no clear D. The length of the CDR3 is 11 residues. CDR1 is SEHNR and CDR2 is FQNEAQ in the germline V gene (reference sequence). V was pared by 5 bases and J by 9 bases, with 8 bases between. The CDR3 nucleotides are TGTGCCAGCAGCCCCTTGGTTGAGCAGTTCTTC. It translates to CASSPLVEQFF. The variable domain in full, with the rest retrieved from reference TRBV7-9 and TRBJ2-1, is DTGVSQNPRHKITKRGQNVTFRCDPISEHNRLYWYRQTLGQGPEFLTYFQNEAQLEKSRLLSDRFSAERPKGSFSTLEIQRTEQGDSAMYLCASSPLVEQFFGPGTRLTVL.

This clonotype was seen only a few times. The V gene is TRBV5-4, the J gene TRBJ2-3; D call uncertain. V was trimmed by 4 bases and J by 2 bases, leaving 11 bases between them. Germline V gives CDR1 SGHNT, CDR2 YYREEE (reference sequence). The CDR3 has 14 residues. The CDR3 loop is CASSAETNTDTQYF. The CDR3 DNA is TGTGCCAGCAGCGCGGAAACCAACACAGATACGCAGTATTTT.

This clonotype has more than one count but fewer than ten. V gene TRBV10-3 combines with J gene TRBJ2-7; 9 positions agree with TRBD1. The germline gives CDR1 ENHRY, CDR2 SYGVKD. V gave up 10 bases and J gave up 1 base; unmatched junction bases: 5. The CDR3 contains 13 residues. The CDR3: CATTTGGSYEQYF. Written as DNA, the CDR3 is TGTGCCACCACGACAGGGGGATCCTACGAGCAGTACTTC.

In its sample, this clonotype was seen many times. The chain combines TRBV20-1 with TRBJ1-1; D unresolved. Per germline, CDR1 DFQATT and CDR2 SNEGSKA (reference sequence). There are 13 residues in the CDR3. V shed 5 bases and J shed 6 bases, with 16 bases lying between them. In DNA, the CDR3 is TGCAGTGCTGCCGACTGGCCCTTGGCTGAAGCTTTCTTT. Its translation is CSAADWPLAEAFF.

This clonotype occurred many times. The gene calls are TRBV21-1 and TRBJ2-7; the table's D call TRBD2 went unverified against the DNA. TRBV21-1 is described as a pseudogene. There are 15 residues in the CDR3. CDR3 DNA: TGTGCCAGCAGCACCCCGATCGGGAGGGAGTACGAGCAGTACTTC. Protein product: CASSTPIGREYEQYF.

This clonotype came up many times. The chain carries TRBV11-2 and TRBJ1-1, with D hard to call. Trimming left V 3 bases short and J 1 base short, with 6 bases between. The CDR3 covers 13 residues. CDR1 and CDR2 (germline): SGHAT, FQNNGV. The CDR3 spells CASSFTSNTEAFF. Written as DNA, the CDR3 is TGTGCCAGCAGCTTCACCTCGAACACTGAAGCTTTCTTT.

This clonotype has just a few counts. V is TRBV12-3 or TRBV12-4 and J is TRBJ1-2; 7 bases are a match to TRBD1. After removal of 5 bases from V and 4 bases from J, the junction contained 13 bases not matched to a gene. The CDR3 length is 16 residues. CDR3 DNA: TGTGCCAGCAGTCGTACCGGGACAGCCGACTTCTATGGCTACACCTTC. It translates to CASSRTGTADFYGYTF.

This clonotype was observed at least ten times. This sequence joins TRBV28 and TRBJ1-1; D is unclear. Germline V lookup: CDR1 MDHEN, CDR2 SYDVKM. V lost 3 bases and J 0 bases, leaving 8 bases between the germline ends. The CDR3 is 14 amino acids. In DNA form, the CDR3 reads TGTGCCAGCAGTTTTTATGGGTTGAACACTGAAGCTTTCTTT. Amino acid sequence: CASSFYGLNTEAFF.

The V and J genes are TRBV5-1 and TRBJ2-3; D remains unclear. The ends were cut back, 1 base at V and 2 bases at J, with 5 bases in the middle. Germline CDR1 reads SGHRS; CDR2 reads YFSETQ. The CDR3 covers 13 residues. Here the CDR3 reads CASSLSNTDTQYF. CDR3 DNA: TGCGCCAGCAGCTTGTCGAACACAGATACGCAGTATTTT.

As for this clonotype: A much larger clone differs by one base, so this may be a read error. The chain couples TRBV4-1 to TRBJ2-1; D might be TRBD1 or TRBD2, each matching 5 bases. The CDR3 totals 15 residues. V lost 0 bases and J 8 bases, leaving 14 bases between the germline ends. CDR1 MGHRA and CDR2 YSYEKL come from the germline V gene. Written as DNA, the CDR3 is TGCGCCAGCAGCCAAGAGGCGGCAGGGAGCTATGAGCAGTTCTTC. This codes for CASSQEAAGSYEQFF.

This clonotype occurred many times. The chain links TRBV2 to TRBJ1-4; D is uncertain. There are 14 residues in the CDR3. Trimming pared 6 bases from V and 8 bases from J, leaving 16 bases between. Germline V gene data show CDR1 as SNHLY and CDR2 as FYNNEI. The CDR3 protein is CASRRDLAEEKLFF. DNA of the CDR3: TGTGCCAGCAGACGAGACCTGGCCGAGGAAAAACTGTTTTTT.